This TCR beta chain was recorded in a study of CD8+ T cells in alopecia areata. As for the study in general: Those patients who were treated received oral tofacitinib, which was given at 5 to 10 mg twice daily for moderate-to-severe alopecia areata.

This clone appeared a few times. The antigen remains undetermined. The treatment is: oral pan-JAK inhibitor, 5-10 mg twice daily. RNA was isolated and reverse transcribed to cDNA, the sequencing template. The method was immunoSEQ multiplex PCR; TCRdb's version includes in-frame clones alone and lacks a portion of them. The repertoire holds about 150,000 clones, roughly 54% seen once, with around 15% in the top ten. There are 16 residues in the CDR3. Trimming cost V 2 bases and J 3 bases, with 16 bases left between them. Looked up from germline, CDR1 is SNHLY and CDR2 is FYNNEI. Whole-study results and caveats: Normal scalp showed lower clonality than lesional scalp, especially alopecia totalis/universalis.

The specimen was CD8+ T cells sorted from blood, collected at week 4, from a patient treated with tofacitinib. This TCR was recovered from a human donor with alopecia areata. The chain recombines TRBV2 with TRBJ1-2; D may be TRBD1 (5 bases). DNA of the CDR3: TGTGCCAGCAGTGAATACGGCAGCCTGGGGGACTATGGCTACACCTTC. Translated, it gives CASSEYGSLGDYGYTF.